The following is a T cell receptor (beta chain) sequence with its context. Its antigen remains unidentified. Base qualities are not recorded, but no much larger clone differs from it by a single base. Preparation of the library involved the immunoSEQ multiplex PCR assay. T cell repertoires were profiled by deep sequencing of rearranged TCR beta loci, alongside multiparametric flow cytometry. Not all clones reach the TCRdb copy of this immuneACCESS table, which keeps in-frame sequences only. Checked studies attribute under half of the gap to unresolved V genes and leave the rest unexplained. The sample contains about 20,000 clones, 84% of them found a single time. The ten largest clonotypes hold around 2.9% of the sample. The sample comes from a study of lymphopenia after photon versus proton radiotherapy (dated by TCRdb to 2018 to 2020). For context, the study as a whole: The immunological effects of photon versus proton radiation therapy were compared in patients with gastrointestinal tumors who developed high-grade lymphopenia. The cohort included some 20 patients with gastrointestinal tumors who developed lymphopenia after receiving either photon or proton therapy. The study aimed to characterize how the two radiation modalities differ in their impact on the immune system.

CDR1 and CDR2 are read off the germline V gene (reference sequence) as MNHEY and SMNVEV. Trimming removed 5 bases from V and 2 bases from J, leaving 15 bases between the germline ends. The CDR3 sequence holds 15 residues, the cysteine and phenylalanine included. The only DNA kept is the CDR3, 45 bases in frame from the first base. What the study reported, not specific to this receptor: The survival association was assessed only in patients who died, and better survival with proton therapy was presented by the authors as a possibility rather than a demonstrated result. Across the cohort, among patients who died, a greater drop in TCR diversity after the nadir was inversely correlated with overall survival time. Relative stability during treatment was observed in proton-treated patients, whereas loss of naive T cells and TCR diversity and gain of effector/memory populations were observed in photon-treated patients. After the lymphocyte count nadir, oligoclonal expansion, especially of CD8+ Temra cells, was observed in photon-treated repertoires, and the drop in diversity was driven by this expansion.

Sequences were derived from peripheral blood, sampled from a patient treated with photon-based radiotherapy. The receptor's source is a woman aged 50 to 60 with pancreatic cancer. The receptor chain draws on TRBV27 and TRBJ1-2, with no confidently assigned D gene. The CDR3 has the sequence CASSPPGLRNYGYTF. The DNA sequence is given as TGTGCCAGCAGTCCACCGGGCCTTCGGAACTATGGCTACACCTTC.